A single sample is the source of the 21 T cell receptor beta chains below, sequenced in a study of T cell responses to AZD1222 COVID-19 vaccine. Measured with immunoSEQ multiplex PCR; TCRdb has only the in-frame clones, and not every one. The repertoire includes over 85,000 clones, approximately 94% of them detected once, and approximately 11% sits in the top ten. Sample: peripheral blood, taken on day 0 of AZD1222 vaccination. Receptor source: an adult in good health.

J is TRBJ1-1 and V is TRBV24-1; the D gene is possibly TRBD1 (5 bases). This CDR3 is 14 amino acids long. Trimming left V 3 bases short and J 4 bases short, with 11 bases between. Germline CDR1 reads KGHDR; CDR2 reads SFDVKD. The CDR3 sequence is CATSDPQGGTEAFF. The CDR3 coding sequence is TGTGCCACCAGTGATCCTCAGGGAGGCACTGAAGCTTTCTTT.

V and J are TRBV5-1 and TRBJ2-1, with D perhaps matching TRBD1 (6 bases). CDR1 and CDR2 from the germline V gene are SGHRS and YFSETQ. This CDR3 has 14 residues. Trimming left V 0 bases short and J 6 bases short, with 10 bases between. The CDR3 nucleotides read TGCGCCAGCAGCTTGGCCAGGGGCGGCAATGAGCAGTTCTTC. This gives the protein CASSLARGGNEQFF. Using reference TRBV5-1 and TRBJ2-1 for the parts outside the CDR3, the full variable domain is KAGVTQTPRYLIKTRGQQVTLSCSPISGHRSVSWYQQTPGQGLQFLFEYFSETQRNKGNFPGRFSGRQFSNSRSEMNVSTLELGDSALYLCASSLARGGNEQFFGPGTRLTVL.

J is TRBJ1-1 and V is TRBV4-2; D is unresolved. The CDR3 contains 14 residues. Trimming removed 0 bases at V and 10 bases at J, with 15 bases between. The germline gives CDR1 LGHNA, CDR2 YNFKEQ. CDR3 bases: TGTGCCAGCAGCCAAGATAGGAGAGAACTGCCAGCTTTCTTT. This codes for CASSQDRRELPAFF.

This chain links TRBV6-5 with TRBJ1-1; the D gene is possibly TRBD1 (6 bases). Germline CDR1 is MNHEY and CDR2 is SVGAGI. The length of the CDR3 is 15 residues. Trimming left V 7 bases short and J 5 bases short, with 20 bases between. The CDR3 loop is CASIPLDWDTTEAFF. As DNA, the CDR3 is TGTGCCAGCATTCCCTTAGATTGGGACACAACTGAAGCTTTCTTT.

V and J are TRBV13 and TRBJ1-5; no definite D call. Trimming shortened V by 0 bases and J by 6 bases, and 3 bases separated the two germline ends. The CDR3 runs 12 residues. Looked up from germline, CDR1 is PRHDT and CDR2 is FYEKMQ (reference sequence). The CDR3 is CASSLGGQPQHF. The CDR3 DNA is TGTGCCAGCAGCTTAGGGGGTCAGCCCCAGCATTTT.

The chain recombines TRBV19 with TRBJ1-2, with 7 bases fitting TRBD1. This CDR3 is 15 amino acids long. CDR1 and CDR2 (germline): LNHDA, SQIVND (reference sequence). Trimming removed 5 bases from V and 6 bases from J; junction bases left unmatched: 12. The CDR3 loop reads CASSGTDLVSHGYTF. CDR3 nucleotides: TGTGCCAGTAGTGGGACAGACCTTGTTTCCCATGGCTACACCTTC.

V usage is TRBV10-3 and J usage is TRBJ1-2; D gene uncertain. Germline V gene data show CDR1 as ENHRY and CDR2 as SYGVKD. The CDR3 is 12 residues long. The germline V and J ends were trimmed by 2 bases and 2 bases, with 3 bases remaining between them. This CDR3 reads CAISEENYGYTF. In nucleotides, the CDR3 is TGTGCCATCAGTGAGGAGAACTATGGCTACACCTTC.

This chain joins TRBV10-2 and TRBJ1-5; D might be TRBD1 (5 bases). The CDR3 is made up of 16 amino acids. Germline values: CDR1 WSHSY, CDR2 SAAADI. The ends were cut back, 2 bases at V and 3 bases at J, with 14 bases in the middle. Written as DNA, the CDR3 is TGCGCCAGCAGTGAGAACCCTTCAGGGTACAATCAGCCCCAGCATTTT. It translates to CASSENPSGYNQPQHF.

The chain is built from TRBV7-2 and TRBJ1-5; TRBD1 matches at 7 bases. Trimming cost V 5 bases and J 7 bases; bases outside gene matches: 8. Per the germline V gene, CDR1 is SGHTA and CDR2 is FQGNSA. This CDR3 has 14 residues. CDR3 sequence: CASSRAGTAQPQHF. CDR3 DNA sequence: TGTGCCAGCAGCCGGGCTGGGACAGCCCAGCCCCAGCATTTT.

The rearrangement joins TRBV5-1 to TRBJ2-7; D perhaps matches TRBD1 (6 bases). Trimming pared 0 bases from V and 9 bases from J, leaving 10 bases between. The CDR3 totals 12 residues. Germline CDR1 and CDR2: SGHRS and YFSETQ. CDR3 residues: CASSLGTQGQYF. The CDR3 nucleotides are TGCGCCAGCAGCTTGGGAACACAGGGGCAGTACTTC.

The CDR3 spells CASRTQGPIKNTEAFF. The CDR3 nucleotides read TGTGCCAGCAGGACTCAAGGGCCAATAAAAAACACTGAAGCTTTCTTT. V and J are TRBV28 and TRBJ1-1; D remains ambiguous. Trimming left V 6 bases short and J 2 bases short, with 19 bases between. The CDR3 is made up of 16 amino acids. Germline lookup yields CDR1 MDHEN and CDR2 SYDVKM.

The chain combines TRBV10-3 with TRBJ1-2, with 11 nucleotides matching TRBD1. Losses at the gene ends were 7 bases for V and 5 bases for J; bases not matched to a gene: 9. This CDR3 contains 15 residues. Germline CDR1 reads ENHRY; CDR2 reads SYGVKD. The CDR3 region has the DNA TGTGCCATCACCTGGGACAGGGGGGCGGGATATGGCTACACCTTC. It encodes CAITWDRGAGYGYTF.

The chain couples TRBV10-3 to TRBJ2-1; 10 bases match TRBD1. This CDR3 is built from 13 residues. The junction had 8 bases not matched to a gene; V was cut back by 10 bases and J by 8 bases. CDR1 is ENHRY and CDR2 is SYGVKD in the germline V gene. In nucleotides, the CDR3 is TGTGCCACTAGGACAGGGGGAGAGGATGAGCAGTTCTTC. This encodes CATRTGGEDEQFF.

This chain links TRBV27 with TRBJ2-7, with D unresolved. The V end was cut by 5 bases, the J end by 3 bases, with 5 bases between. Germline CDR1 reads MNHEY; CDR2 reads SMNVEV (reference sequence). The CDR3 runs to 11 residues. CDR3 sequence (DNA): TGTGCCAGCAGTAATTACTACGAGCAGTACTTC. This translates into CASSNYYEQYF.

The chain employs TRBV5-4 and TRBJ2-1; D is perhaps TRBD1 (5 bases). V was pared by 4 bases and J by 7 bases, with 18 bases between. Germline V gene data show CDR1 as SGHNT and CDR2 as YYREEE (reference sequence). The CDR3 length is 15 residues. Here the CDR3 DNA reads TGTGCCAGCAGCCCGCAGGGTAGCCCTAAGAATGAGCAGTTCTTC. Its protein product is CASSPQGSPKNEQFF.

This chain links TRBV7-9 with TRBJ1-1; 9 bases map to TRBD1. This CDR3 has 13 amino acids. J was trimmed by 7 bases and V by 1 base; bases with no gene match: 1. Per the germline V gene, CDR1 is SEHNR and CDR2 is FQNEAQ (reference sequence). The CDR3 DNA reads TGTGCCAGCAGCTTAGGGGGACAGGGTGAAGCTTTCTTT. It yields the protein CASSLGGQGEAFF.

The chain joins TRBV7-3 to TRBJ2-2; no reliable D call. The CDR3 is made up of 14 amino acids. Trimming pared 2 bases from V and 2 bases from J, leaving 6 bases between. Germline-derived CDR1 and CDR2 are SGHTA and FQGTGA. The CDR3 is CASSLALNTGELFF. CDR3 bases: TGTGCCAGCAGCTTAGCACTCAACACCGGGGAGCTGTTTTTT.

V usage is TRBV30 and J usage is TRBJ1-5, with 8 bases aligning to TRBD1. CDR1 is GTSNPN and CDR2 is SVGIG in the germline V gene (reference sequence). The CDR3 length is 15 residues. V was clipped by 5 bases and J by 2 bases; unmatched bases: 8. Written as DNA, the CDR3 is TGTGCCTGGGGACAGGGAGGTGGGGGCAATCAGCCCCAGCATTTT. It codes for CAWGQGGGGNQPQHF.

This clone was detected once. The rearrangement links TRBV5-4 to TRBJ1-6; 7 bases are shared with TRBD1. Germline CDR1 is SGHNT and CDR2 is YYREEE (reference sequence). Trimming removed 3 bases from V and 9 bases from J; junction bases left unmatched: 9. The CDR3 consists of 15 residues. CDR3 nucleotides: TGTGCCAGCAGCTCCGAGGGGGCTCACCCTTCACCCCTCCACTTT. Translating it yields CASSSEGAHPSPLHF.

The J gene is TRBJ2-1, the V gene TRBV7-3; the D gene is possibly TRBD1 (6 bases). V was trimmed by 5 bases and J by 6 bases, leaving 14 bases between them. CDR1 and CDR2 from the germline V gene are SGHTA and FQGTGA. The CDR3 sequence is 14 residues long. CDR3 in DNA: TGTGCCAGCAGCCGCTTAGGACAGAGCAATGAGCAGTTCTTC. It yields the protein CASSRLGQSNEQFF.

The V call is TRBV5-4, the J call TRBJ1-2; D ambiguous. This CDR3 has 15 amino acids. The germline gives CDR1 SGHNT, CDR2 YYREEE (reference sequence). V lost 0 bases and J lost 0, with 9 bases in between. This CDR3 is CASSLGSGSNYGYTF. The CDR3 coding sequence is TGTGCCAGCAGCTTGGGATCGGGGTCTAACTATGGCTACACCTTC.